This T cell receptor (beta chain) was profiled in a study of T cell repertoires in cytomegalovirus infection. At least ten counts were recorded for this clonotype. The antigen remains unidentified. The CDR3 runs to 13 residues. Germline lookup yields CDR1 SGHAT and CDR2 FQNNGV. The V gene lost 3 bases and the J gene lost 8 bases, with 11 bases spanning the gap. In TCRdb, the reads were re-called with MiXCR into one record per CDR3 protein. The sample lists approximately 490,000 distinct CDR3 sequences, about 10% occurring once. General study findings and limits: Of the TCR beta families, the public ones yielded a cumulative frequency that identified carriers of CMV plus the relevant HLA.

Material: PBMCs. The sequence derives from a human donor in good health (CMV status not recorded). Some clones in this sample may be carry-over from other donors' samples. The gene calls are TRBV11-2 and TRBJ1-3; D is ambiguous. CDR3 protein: CASSLTVADTIYF. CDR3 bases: TGTGCCAGCAGCTTGACCGTGGCGGACACCATATATTTT.